Sequencing of this T cell receptor (beta chain) was carried out in a study of T-cell reconstitution after alpha-beta-depleted transplantation in children. Broader study findings: Expanded graft clones numbering several hundred reportedly gave rise to alpha-beta T cells about two months after transplant.

Molecular barcoding with unique molecular identifiers was used for the TCRbeta library. TCRdb re-derived calls from the PCR reads in MiXCR, one entry per CDR3 protein. The profile shows 250,000 to 400,000 distinct CDR3 sequences, 23% of them singletons. The germline CDR1 and CDR2 sequences are SSHAT and FNYEAQ (reference sequence). Trimming took 3 bases from V and 2 from J; bases not matched to a gene: 16. The CDR3 spans 18 residues. Worth noting for this clonotype: The antigen remains unidentified.

The receptor's source is a male patient between 5 and 17 years old who had a stem cell transplant for acute lymphoblastic leukemia, so the T cells may come from the graft donor. This rearrangement joins TRBV7-7 to TRBJ2-7; 7 bases map to TRBD2. Material: PBMCs, mostly from graft donor cells, obtained 180 days after TCRalphabeta/CD19-depleted stem cell transplant. The DNA for the CDR3 is TGTGCCAGCAGCTTGGGCGTGGGCGAAGCGGGGCTCACCTACGAGCAGTACTTC. Amino acids: CASSLGVGEAGLTYEQYF.